This TCR beta chain is from a study of CD8 T cells in Susac syndrome. It was with random hexamers that roughly 0.45 to 1 ug RNA was reverse transcribed. From the immunoSEQ multiplex PCR reads, TCRdb called clonotypes with MiXCR, one entry per CDR3 protein. The sample yields about 94,000 distinct CDR3 sequences, just under 95% seen once. Trimming removed 0 bases at V and 4 bases at J, with 4 bases between. This CDR3 region has 12 residues. Germline CDR1 reads SGHDT; CDR2 reads YYEEEE. Sequencing was done on a sample of CD4+ T cells from PBMCs. The chain uses TRBV5-6 and TRBJ2-5; no definite D call. This receptor was identified in a human donor with Susac syndrome. The CDR3 spells CASSLVSETQYF. CDR3 nucleotides: TGTGCCAGCAGCTTGGTTTCAGAGACCCAGTACTTC.